This T cell receptor beta chain was found in a study of neoadjuvant anti-PD-1 for oral cavity cancer. Across the study: Before surgery, most patients got three to four biweekly 3 mg/kg nivolumab doses. Patients without progression received a fourth nivolumab dose around day 43, then surgical resection on days 50-56.

Here immunoSEQ multiplex PCR was the method, and the copy in TCRdb shows in-frame clones only, minus some. The table shows approximately 72,000 clones, with around 80% occurring only once. On this clone itself: Its target is not known.

Overall study findings and caveats: With three patients per group, TCR findings need larger cohorts. After neoadjuvant nivolumab, PBMC T cell clonality was significantly higher in non-responders than responders.

The V and J ends lost 0 bases and 5 bases, in that order; junction bases with no gene match: 8. This CDR3 spans 16 amino acids. Looked up from germline, CDR1 is GTSNPN and CDR2 is SVGIG (reference sequence). Sequenced material: PBMCs, taken before nivolumab (anti-PD-1) treatment. The J gene is TRBJ2-3, the V gene TRBV30; TRBD1 aligns across 10 bases. The sequence derives from a person aged 35 to 85 with oral cavity squamous cell carcinoma. CDR3 sequence: CAWSVPDRGFLDTQYF. The CDR3 DNA is TGTGCCTGGAGTGTCCCGGACAGGGGGTTTTTAGATACGCAGTATTTT.